This TCR beta chain was recorded in a study of radiotherapy plus CTLA-4 blockade in lung cancer. General study findings and limits: An expansion of tumor-derived TCR clones occurred in blood after radiotherapy plus ipilimumab.

The data were produced by immunoSEQ multiplex PCR, yet TCRdb's version contains in-frame clones alone and is incomplete. This table has fewer than 100,000 clones, 70% to 85% appearing once. Note on this clone: Its antigen is still unknown.

Germline CDR1 reads SGDLS; CDR2 reads YYNGEE. The V segment lost 3 bases and the J segment 5 bases; nucleotides outside the gene matches: 5. The CDR3 is made up of 15 amino acids. This TCR derives from a human donor with non-small cell lung cancer who had stable disease on radiotherapy plus ipilimumab. The source material was peripheral blood, sampled from a patient treated with radiotherapy plus ipilimumab. This chain links TRBV9 with TRBJ1-4, with TRBD1 matching over 9 bases. The CDR3 spells CASSGRTGVNEKLFF. The CDR3 coding sequence is TGTGCCAGCAGCGGAAGGACAGGGGTAAATGAAAAACTGTTTTTT.